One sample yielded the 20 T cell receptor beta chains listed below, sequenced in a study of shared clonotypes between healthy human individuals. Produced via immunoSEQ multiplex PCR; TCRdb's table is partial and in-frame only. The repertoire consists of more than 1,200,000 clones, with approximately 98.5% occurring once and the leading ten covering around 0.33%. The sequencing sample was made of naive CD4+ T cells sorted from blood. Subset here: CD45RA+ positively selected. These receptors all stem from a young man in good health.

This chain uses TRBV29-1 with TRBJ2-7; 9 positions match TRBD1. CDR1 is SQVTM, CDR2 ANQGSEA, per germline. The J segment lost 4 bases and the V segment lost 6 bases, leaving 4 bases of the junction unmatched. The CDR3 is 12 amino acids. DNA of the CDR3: TGCAGCGTACAGGGGGCGGGTTACGAGCAGTACTTC. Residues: CSVQGAGYEQYF.

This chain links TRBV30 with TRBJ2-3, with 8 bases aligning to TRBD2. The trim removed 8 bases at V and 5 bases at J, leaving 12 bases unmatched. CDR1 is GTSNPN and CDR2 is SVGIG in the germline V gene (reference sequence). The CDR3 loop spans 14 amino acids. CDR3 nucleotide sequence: TGTGCCCTTCGCCGGGAGGGCAGCCAAGATACGCAGTATTTT. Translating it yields CALRREGSQDTQYF.

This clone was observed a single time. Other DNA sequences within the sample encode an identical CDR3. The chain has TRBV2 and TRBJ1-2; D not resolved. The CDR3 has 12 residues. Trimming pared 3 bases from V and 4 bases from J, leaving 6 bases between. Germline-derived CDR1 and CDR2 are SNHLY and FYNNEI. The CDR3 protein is CASSEGSYGYTF. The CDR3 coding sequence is TGTGCCAGCAGTGAGGGCAGCTATGGCTACACCTTC.

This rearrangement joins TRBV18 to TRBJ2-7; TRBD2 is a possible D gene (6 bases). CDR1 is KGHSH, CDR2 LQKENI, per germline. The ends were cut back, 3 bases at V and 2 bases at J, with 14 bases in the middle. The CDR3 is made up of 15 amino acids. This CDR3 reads CASSPQGGLTYEQYF. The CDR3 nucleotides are TGTGCCAGCTCACCCCAGGGAGGACTCACCTACGAGCAGTACTTC.

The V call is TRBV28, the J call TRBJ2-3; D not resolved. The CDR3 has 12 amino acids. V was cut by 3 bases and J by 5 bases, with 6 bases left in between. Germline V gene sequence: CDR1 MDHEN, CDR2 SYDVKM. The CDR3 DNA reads TGTGCCAGCAGTTTCGTTAGAGATACGCAGTATTTT. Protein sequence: CASSFVRDTQYF.

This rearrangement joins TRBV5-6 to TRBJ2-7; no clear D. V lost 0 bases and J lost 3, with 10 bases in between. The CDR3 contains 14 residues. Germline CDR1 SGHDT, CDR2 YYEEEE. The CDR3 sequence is CASSLVGINYEQYF. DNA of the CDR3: TGTGCCAGCAGCTTGGTAGGGATAAACTACGAGCAGTACTTC.

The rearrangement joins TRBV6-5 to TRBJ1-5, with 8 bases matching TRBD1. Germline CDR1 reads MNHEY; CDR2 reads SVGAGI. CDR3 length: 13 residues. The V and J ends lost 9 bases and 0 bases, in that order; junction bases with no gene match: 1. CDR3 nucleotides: TGTGCCAGTCAGGGGGCTAGCAATCAGCCCCAGCATTTT. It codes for CASQGASNQPQHF.

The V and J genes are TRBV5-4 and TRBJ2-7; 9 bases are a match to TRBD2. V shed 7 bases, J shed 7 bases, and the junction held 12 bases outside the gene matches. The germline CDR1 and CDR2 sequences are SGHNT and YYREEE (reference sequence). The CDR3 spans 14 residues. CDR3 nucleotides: TGTGCCAGCTCCCCGGGCGGGAGGGAAGGTGAGCAGTACTTC. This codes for CASSPGGREGEQYF.

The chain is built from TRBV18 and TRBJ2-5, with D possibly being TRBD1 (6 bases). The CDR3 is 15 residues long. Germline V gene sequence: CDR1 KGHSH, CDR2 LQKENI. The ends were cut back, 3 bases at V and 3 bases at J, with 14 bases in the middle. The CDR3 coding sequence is TGTGCCAGCTCACCGATCCCCACAGGGAAAGAGACCCAGTACTTC. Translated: CASSPIPTGKETQYF.

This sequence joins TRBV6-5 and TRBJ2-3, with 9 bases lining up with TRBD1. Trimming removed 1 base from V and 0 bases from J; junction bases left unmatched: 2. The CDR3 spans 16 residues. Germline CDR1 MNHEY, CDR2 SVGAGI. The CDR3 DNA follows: TGTGCCAGCAGTTACTTCGGGACAGGGAGCACAGATACGCAGTATTTT. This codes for CASSYFGTGSTDTQYF.

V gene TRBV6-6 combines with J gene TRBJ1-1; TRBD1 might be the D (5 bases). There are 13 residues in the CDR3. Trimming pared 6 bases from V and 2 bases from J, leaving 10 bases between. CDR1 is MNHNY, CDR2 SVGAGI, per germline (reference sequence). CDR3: CASRRGDNTEAFF. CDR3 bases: TGTGCCAGCAGGAGGGGAGACAACACTGAAGCTTTCTTT.

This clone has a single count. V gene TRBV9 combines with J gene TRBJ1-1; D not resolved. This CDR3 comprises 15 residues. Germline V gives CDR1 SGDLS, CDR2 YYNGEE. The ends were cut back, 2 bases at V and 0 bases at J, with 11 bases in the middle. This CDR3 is CASSVVSSLNTEAFF. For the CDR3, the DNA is TGTGCCAGCAGCGTCGTTTCCAGTCTGAACACTGAAGCTTTCTTT.

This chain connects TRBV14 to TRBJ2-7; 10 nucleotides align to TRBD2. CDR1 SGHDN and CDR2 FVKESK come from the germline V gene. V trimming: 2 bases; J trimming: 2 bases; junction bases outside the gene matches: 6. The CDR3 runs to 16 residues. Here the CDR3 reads CASSQKLLAGTYEQYF. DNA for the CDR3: TGTGCCAGCAGCCAAAAGTTACTAGCGGGGACCTACGAGCAGTACTTC.

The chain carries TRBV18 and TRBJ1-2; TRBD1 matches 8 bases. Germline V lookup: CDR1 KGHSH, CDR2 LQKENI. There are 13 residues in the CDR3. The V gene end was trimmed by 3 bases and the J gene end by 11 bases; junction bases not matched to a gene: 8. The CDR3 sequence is CASSPPGGAEYTF. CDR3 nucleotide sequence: TGTGCCAGCTCACCTCCAGGGGGCGCGGAGTACACCTTC.

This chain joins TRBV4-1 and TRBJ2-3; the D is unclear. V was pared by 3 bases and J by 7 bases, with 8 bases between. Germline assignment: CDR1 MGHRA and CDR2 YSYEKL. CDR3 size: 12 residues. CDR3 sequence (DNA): TGCGCCAGCAGCCATGACGTAAATACGCAGTATTTT. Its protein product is CASSHDVNTQYF.

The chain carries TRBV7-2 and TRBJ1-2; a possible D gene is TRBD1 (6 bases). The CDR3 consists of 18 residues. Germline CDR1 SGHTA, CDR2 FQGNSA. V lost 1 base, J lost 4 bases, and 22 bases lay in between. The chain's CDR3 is CASSLDGGGSRMSYGYTF. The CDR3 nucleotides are TGTGCCAGCAGCTTAGATGGTGGGGGCAGCAGGATGTCCTATGGCTACACCTTC. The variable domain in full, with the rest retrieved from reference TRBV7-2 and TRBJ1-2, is GAGVSQSPSNKVTEKGKDVELRCDPISGHTALYWYRQSLGQGLEFLIYFQGNSAPDKSGLPSDRFSAERTGGSVSTLTIQRTQQEDSAVYLCASSLDGGGSRMSYGYTFGSGTRLTVV.

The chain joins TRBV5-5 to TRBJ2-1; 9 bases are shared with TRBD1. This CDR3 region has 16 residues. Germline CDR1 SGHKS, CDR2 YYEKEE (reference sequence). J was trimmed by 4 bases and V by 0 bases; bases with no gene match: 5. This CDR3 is CASSLAGQGFYNEQFF. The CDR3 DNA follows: TGTGCCAGCAGCTTGGCGGGACAGGGTTTTTACAATGAGCAGTTCTTC.

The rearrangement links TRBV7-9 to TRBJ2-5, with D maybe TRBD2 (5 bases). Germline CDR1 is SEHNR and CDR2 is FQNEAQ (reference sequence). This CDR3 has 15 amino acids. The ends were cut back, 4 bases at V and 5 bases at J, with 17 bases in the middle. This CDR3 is CASSSHREPGETQYF. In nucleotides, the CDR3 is TGTGCCAGCAGCTCACACCGGGAACCTGGGGAGACCCAGTACTTC. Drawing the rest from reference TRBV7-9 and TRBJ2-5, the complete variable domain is DTGVSQNPRHKITKRGQNVTFRCDPISEHNRLYWYRQTLGQGPEFLTYFQNEAQLEKSRLLSDRFSAERPKGSFSTLEIQRTEQGDSAMYLCASSSHREPGETQYFGPGTRLLVL.

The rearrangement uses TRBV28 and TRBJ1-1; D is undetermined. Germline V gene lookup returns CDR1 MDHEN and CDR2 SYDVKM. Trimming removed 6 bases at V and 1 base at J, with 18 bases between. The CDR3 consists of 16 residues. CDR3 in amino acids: CASSPKGAWRNTEAFF. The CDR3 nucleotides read TGTGCCAGCAGCCCTAAGGGTGCATGGAGGAACACTGAAGCTTTCTTT.

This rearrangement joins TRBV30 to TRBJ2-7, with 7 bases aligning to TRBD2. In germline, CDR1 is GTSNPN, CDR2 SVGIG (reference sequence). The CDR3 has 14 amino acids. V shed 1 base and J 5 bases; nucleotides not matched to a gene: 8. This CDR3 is CAWSGGGSQHEQYF. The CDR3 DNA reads TGTGCCTGGAGTGGGGGAGGGAGTCAACACGAGCAGTACTTC.